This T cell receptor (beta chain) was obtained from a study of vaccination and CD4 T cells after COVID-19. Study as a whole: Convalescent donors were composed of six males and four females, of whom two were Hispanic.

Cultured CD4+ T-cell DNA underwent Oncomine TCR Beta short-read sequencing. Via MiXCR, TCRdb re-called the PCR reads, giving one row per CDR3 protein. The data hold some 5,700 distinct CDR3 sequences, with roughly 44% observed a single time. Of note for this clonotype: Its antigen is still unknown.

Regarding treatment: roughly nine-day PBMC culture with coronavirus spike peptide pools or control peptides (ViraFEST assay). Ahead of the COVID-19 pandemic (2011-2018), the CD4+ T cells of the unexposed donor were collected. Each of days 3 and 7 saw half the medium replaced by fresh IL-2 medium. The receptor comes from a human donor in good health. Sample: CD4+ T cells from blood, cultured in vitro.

This CDR3 is CASSHSGGNYGYTF. DNA of the CDR3: TGTGCCAGCAGCCACTCCGGCGGGAACTATGGCTACACCTTC. The V call is TRBV3-1, the J call TRBJ1-2; no clear D. The CDR3 covers 14 residues. Germline-derived CDR1 and CDR2 are LGHDT and YNNKEL (reference sequence). The ends were cut back, 3 bases at V and 2 bases at J, with 10 bases in the middle.